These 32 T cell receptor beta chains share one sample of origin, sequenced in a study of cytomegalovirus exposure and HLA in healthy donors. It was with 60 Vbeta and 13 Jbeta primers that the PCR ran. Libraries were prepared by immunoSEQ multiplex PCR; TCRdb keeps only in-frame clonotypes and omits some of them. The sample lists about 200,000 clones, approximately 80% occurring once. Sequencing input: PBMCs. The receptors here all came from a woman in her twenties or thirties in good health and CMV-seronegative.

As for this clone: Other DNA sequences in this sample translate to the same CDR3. CDR3 sequence: CASSPGQGAYNEQFF. As DNA, the CDR3 is TGCGCCAGCAGCCCTGGACAGGGCGCCTACAATGAGCAGTTCTTC. This chain connects TRBV5-1 to TRBJ2-1, with TRBD1 matching 8 bases. CDR1 and CDR2 (germline): SGHRS, YFSETQ. J was trimmed by 2 bases and V by 4 bases; bases with no gene match: 5. CDR3 size: 15 residues.

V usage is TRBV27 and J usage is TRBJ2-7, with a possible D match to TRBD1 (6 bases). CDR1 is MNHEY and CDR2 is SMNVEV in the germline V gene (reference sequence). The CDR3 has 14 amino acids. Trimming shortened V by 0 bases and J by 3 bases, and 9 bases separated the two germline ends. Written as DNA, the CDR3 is TGTGCCAGCAGTTTATCCTCCAGGGGCTACGAGCAGTACTTC. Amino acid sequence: CASSLSSRGYEQYF.

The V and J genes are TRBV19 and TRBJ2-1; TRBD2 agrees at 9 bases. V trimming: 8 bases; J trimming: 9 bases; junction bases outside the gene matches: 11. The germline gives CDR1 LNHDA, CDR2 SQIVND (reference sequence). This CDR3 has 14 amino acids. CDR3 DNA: TGTGCCAGTTGCCCCGGGACTAGCATAGTTGAGCAGTTCTTC. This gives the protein CASCPGTSIVEQFF.

CDR3: CASSLRTGMYEQYF. For the CDR3, the DNA is TGTGCCAGCAGTTTAAGGACAGGGATGTACGAGCAGTACTTC. The chain combines TRBV27 with TRBJ2-7; 8 bases are a match to TRBD1. The junction had 4 bases not matched to a gene; V was cut back by 2 bases and J by 4 bases. Germline V gene sequence: CDR1 MNHEY, CDR2 SMNVEV (reference sequence). The CDR3 covers 14 residues.

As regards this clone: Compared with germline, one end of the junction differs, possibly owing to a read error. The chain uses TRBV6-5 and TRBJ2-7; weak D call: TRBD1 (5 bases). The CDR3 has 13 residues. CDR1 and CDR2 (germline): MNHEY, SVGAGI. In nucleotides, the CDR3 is TGTGCCAGCAGTTATGCCAGGGATGCCAAGGGTTGCTTC. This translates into CASSYARDAKGCF.

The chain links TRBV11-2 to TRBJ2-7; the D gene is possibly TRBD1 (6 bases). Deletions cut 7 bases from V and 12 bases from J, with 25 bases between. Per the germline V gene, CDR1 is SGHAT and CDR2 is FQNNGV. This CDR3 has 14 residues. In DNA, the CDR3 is TGTGCCAGCATCCCAAGCCGGCCGGATCTAGGGGGGTACTTC. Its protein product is CASIPSRPDLGGYF.

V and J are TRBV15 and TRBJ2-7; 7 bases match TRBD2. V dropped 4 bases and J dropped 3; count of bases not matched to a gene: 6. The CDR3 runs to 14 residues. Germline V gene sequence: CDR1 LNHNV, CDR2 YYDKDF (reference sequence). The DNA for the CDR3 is TGTGCCACCAGCACTAGCGGCACACTCTACGAGCAGTACTTC. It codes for CATSTSGTLYEQYF.

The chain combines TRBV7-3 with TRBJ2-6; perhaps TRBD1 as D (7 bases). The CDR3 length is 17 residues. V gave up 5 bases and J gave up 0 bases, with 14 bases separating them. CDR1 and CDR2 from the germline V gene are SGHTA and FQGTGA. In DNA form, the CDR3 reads TGTGCCAGCAGCCGCGGAGGGGGCAACTCTGGGGCCAACGTCCTGACTTTC. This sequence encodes CASSRGGGNSGANVLTF.

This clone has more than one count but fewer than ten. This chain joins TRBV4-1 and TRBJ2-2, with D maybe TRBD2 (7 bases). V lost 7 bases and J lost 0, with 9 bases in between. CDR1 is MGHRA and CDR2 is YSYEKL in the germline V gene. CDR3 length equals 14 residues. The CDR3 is CASNGGPNTGELFF. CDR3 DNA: TGCGCCAGCAACGGGGGGCCGAACACCGGGGAGCTGTTTTTT.

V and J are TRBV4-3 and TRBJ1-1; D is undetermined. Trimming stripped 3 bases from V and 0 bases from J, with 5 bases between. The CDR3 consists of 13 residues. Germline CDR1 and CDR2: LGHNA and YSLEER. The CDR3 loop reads CASSHGMNTEAFF. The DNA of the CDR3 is TGCGCCAGCAGCCACGGGATGAACACTGAAGCTTTCTTT.

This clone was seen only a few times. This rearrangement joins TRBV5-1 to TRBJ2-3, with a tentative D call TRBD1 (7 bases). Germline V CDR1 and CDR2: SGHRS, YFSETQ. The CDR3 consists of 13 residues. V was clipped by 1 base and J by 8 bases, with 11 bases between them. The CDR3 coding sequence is TGCGCCAGCAGCTTGAGTCAGGGGGGTACGCAGTATTTT. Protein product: CASSLSQGGTQYF. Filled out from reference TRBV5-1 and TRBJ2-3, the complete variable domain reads KAGVTQTPRYLIKTRGQQVTLSCSPISGHRSVSWYQQTPGQGLQFLFEYFSETQRNKGNFPGRFSGRQFSNSRSEMNVSTLELGDSALYLCASSLSQGGTQYFGPGTRLTVL.

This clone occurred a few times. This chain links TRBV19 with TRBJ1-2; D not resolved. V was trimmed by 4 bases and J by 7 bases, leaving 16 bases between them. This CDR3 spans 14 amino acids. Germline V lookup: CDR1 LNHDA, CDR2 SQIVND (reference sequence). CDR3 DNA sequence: TGTGCCAGTAGTAGTTCTAGGCCGGCTTTTGGCTACACCTTC. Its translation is CASSSSRPAFGYTF.

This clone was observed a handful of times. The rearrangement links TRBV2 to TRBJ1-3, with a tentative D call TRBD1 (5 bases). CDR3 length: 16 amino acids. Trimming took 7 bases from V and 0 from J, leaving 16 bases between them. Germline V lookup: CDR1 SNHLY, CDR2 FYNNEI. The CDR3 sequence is CASTLRGRNSGNTIYF. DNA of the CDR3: TGTGCCAGCACCCTGCGGGGCCGGAACTCTGGAAACACCATATATTTT. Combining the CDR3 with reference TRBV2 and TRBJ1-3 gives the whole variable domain EPEVTQTPSHQVTQMGQEVILRCVPISNHLYFYWYRQILGQKVEFLVSFYNNEISEKSEIFDDQFSVERPDGSNFTLKIRSTKLEDSAMYFCASTLRGRNSGNTIYFGEGSWLTVV.

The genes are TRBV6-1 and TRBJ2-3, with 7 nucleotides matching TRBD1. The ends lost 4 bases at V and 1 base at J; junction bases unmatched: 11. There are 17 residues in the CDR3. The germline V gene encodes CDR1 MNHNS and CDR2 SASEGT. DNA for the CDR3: TGTGCCAGCAGTGCCTTAACGCCCGGGACAGGCACAGATACGCAGTATTTT. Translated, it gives CASSALTPGTGTDTQYF.

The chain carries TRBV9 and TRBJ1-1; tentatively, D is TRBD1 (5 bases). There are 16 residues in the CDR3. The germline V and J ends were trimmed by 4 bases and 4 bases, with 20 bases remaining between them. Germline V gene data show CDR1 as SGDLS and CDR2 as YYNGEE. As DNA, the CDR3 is TGTGCCAGCAGCCCCCCGCCGGCGGGGGTGAGCACTGAAGCTTTCTTT. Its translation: CASSPPPAGVSTEAFF.

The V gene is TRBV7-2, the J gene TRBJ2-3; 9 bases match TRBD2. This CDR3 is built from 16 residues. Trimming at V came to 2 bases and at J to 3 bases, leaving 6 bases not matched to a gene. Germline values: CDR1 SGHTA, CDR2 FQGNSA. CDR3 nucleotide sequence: TGTGCCAGCAGCTTAACAAGCGGGGGGCCGACAGATACGCAGTATTTT. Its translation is CASSLTSGGPTDTQYF.

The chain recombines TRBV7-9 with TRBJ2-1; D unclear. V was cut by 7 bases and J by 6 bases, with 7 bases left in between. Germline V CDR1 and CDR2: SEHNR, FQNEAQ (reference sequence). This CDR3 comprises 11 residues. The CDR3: CASTLVNEQFF. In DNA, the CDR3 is TGTGCCAGCACTCTAGTCAATGAGCAGTTCTTC. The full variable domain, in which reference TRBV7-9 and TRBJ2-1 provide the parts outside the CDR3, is DTGVSQNPRHKITKRGQNVTFRCDPISEHNRLYWYRQTLGQGPEFLTYFQNEAQLEKSRLLSDRFSAERPKGSFSTLEIQRTEQGDSAMYLCASTLVNEQFFGPGTRLTVL.

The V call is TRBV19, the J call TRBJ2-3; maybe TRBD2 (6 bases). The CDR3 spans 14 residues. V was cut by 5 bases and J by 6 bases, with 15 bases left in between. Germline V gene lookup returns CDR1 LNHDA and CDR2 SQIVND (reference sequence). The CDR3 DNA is TGTGCCAGTAGTTGGGGACTTACGAGGGATACGCAGTATTTT. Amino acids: CASSWGLTRDTQYF.

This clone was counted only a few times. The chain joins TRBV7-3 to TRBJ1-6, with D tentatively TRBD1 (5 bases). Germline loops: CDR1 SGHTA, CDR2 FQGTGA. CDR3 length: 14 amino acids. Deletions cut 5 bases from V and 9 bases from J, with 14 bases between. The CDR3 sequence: CASSTIGDGSPLHF. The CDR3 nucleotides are TGTGCCAGCAGCACAATAGGGGATGGTTCACCCCTCCACTTT.

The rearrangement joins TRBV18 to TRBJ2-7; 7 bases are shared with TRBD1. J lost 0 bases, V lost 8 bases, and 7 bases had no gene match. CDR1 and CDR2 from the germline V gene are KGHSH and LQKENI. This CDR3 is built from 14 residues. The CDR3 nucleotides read TGTGCCAGCAAGACAGGGCTTTCCTCCTACGAGCAGTACTTC. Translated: CASKTGLSSYEQYF.

The CDR3 here is CSAEPTGGETQYF. CDR3 coding DNA: TGCAGCGCCGAACCGACAGGGGGGGAGACCCAGTACTTC. The V gene is TRBV29-1, the J gene TRBJ2-5, with 9 nucleotides matching TRBD1. CDR1 and CDR2 from the germline V gene are SQVTM and ANQGSEA. The length of the CDR3 is 13 residues. V shed 7 bases, J shed 5 bases, and the junction held 8 bases outside the gene matches. The entire variable domain, with the rest obtained from reference TRBV29-1 and TRBJ2-5, is as follows: SAVISQKPSRDICQRGTSLTIQCQVDSQVTMMFWYRQQPGQSLTLIATANQGSEATYESGFVIDKFPISRPNLTFSTLTVSNMSPEDSSIYLCSAEPTGGETQYFGPGTRLLVL.

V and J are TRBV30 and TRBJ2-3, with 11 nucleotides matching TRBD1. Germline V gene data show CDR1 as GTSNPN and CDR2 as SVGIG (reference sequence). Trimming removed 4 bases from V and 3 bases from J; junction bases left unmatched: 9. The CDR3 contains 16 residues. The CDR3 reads CAWNLGTGGKTDTQYF. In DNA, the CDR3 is TGTGCCTGGAACTTAGGGACAGGGGGGAAGACAGATACGCAGTATTTT.

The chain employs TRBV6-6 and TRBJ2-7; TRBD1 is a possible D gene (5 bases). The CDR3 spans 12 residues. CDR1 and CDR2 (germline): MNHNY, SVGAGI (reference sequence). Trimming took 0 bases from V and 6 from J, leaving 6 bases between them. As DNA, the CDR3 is TGTGCCAGCAGTTACTCGACAGCCGAGCAGTACTTC. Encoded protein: CASSYSTAEQYF.

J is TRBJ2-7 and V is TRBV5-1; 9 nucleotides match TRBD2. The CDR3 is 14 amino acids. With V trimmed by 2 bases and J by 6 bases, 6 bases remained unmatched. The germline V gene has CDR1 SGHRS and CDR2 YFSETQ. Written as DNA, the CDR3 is TGCGCCAGCAGCTTAGGACTAGCGCGGCTCGAGCAGTACTTC. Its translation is CASSLGLARLEQYF.

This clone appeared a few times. CDR3 amino acids: CASSFLGGTYNEQFF. The CDR3 DNA is TGTGCCAGCAGCTTCCTAGGGGGAACCTACAATGAGCAGTTCTTC. V gene TRBV7-3 combines with J gene TRBJ2-1; maybe TRBD1 (6 bases). Germline CDR1 and CDR2: SGHTA and FQGTGA. V lost 3 bases, J lost 2 bases, and 11 bases lay in between. CDR3 length equals 15 residues.

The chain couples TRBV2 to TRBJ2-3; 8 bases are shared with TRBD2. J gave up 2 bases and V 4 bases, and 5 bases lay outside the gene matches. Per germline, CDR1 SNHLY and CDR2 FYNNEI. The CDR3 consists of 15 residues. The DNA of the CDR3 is TGTGCCAGCAGTGGGGTAGCGGGGCCCACAGATACGCAGTATTTT. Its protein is CASSGVAGPTDTQYF.

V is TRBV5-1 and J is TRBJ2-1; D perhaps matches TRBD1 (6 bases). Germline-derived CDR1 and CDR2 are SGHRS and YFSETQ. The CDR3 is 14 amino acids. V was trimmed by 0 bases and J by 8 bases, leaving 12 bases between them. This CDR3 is CASSLATRGYEQFF. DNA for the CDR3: TGCGCCAGCAGCTTGGCCACCAGGGGCTATGAGCAGTTCTTC.

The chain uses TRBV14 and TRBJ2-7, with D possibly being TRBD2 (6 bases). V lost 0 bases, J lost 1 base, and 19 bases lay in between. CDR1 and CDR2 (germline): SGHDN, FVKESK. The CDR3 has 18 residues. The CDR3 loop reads CASSQDDVWGVDSYEQYF. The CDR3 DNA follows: TGTGCCAGCAGCCAAGATGACGTGTGGGGGGTGGATTCCTACGAGCAGTACTTC.

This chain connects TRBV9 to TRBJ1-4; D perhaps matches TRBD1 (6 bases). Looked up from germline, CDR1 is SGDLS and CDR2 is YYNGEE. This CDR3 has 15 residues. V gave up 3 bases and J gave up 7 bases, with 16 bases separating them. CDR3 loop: CASSGSQGGGEKLFF. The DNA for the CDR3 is TGTGCCAGCAGCGGATCACAGGGCGGGGGTGAAAAACTGTTTTTT.

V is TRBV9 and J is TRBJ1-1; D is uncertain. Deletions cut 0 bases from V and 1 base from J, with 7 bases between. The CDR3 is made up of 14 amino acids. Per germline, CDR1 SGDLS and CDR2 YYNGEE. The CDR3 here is CASSVAPENTEAFF. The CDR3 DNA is TGTGCCAGCAGCGTAGCTCCAGAGAACACTGAAGCTTTCTTT. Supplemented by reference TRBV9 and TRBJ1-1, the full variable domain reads DSGVTQTPKHLITATGQRVTLRCSPRSGDLSVYWYQQSLDQGLQFLIQYYNGEERAKGNILERFSAQQFPDLHSELNLSSLELGDSALYFCASSVAPENTEAFFGQGTRLTVV.

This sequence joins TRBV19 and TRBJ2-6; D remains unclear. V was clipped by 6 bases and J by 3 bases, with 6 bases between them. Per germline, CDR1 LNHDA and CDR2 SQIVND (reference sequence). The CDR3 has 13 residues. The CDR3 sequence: CASRVGGANVLTF. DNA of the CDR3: TGTGCCAGTAGGGTCGGTGGGGCCAACGTCCTGACTTTC.

CDR3 region: CASSPRVGSYNEQFF. The DNA for the CDR3 is TGTGCCAGCAGCCCGAGGGTTGGCTCCTACAATGAGCAGTTCTTC. The chain uses TRBV5-5 and TRBJ2-1, with D perhaps TRBD2 (5 bases). V lost 4 bases and J lost 0, with 11 bases in between. Germline loops: CDR1 SGHKS, CDR2 YYEKEE (reference sequence). The CDR3 spans 15 residues.